This T cell receptor beta chain comes out of a study of blood T cell repertoires in COVID-19. The wider study: The United States, Italy and Spain supplied acute and convalescent COVID-19 samples. The analysed material was cDNA or gDNA that came from T cells, B-cell-depleted T cells, or PBMCs.

Patients in Seattle were enrolled during active infection, then followed longitudinally. This clone was recorded only once. This CDR3 has 16 residues. The V and J ends lost 5 bases and 5 bases, in that order; junction bases with no gene match: 10. Germline V gene sequence: CDR1 MNHEY, CDR2 SMNVEV (reference sequence). In the source study's methods: Amplifying reference gene primers gave estimates of nucleated cell counts. Only in-frame clones appear in the TCRdb table, and some are missing; sequencing was by immunoSEQ multiplex PCR. The V and J calls and the clone size are those of that table, but D and trimming were determined from the DNA. This table holds fewer than 300,000 clones, under 90% found once.

This receptor was obtained from a man between 50 and 59 years old with COVID-19, enrolled during active disease. The specimen was peripheral blood. V is TRBV27 and J is TRBJ2-7; TRBD2 agrees at 12 bases. The CDR3 DNA is TGTGCCAGCAGTCTCCGACTAGCGGGAGCTTTCCACGAGCAGTACTTC. Translated, it gives CASSLRLAGAFHEQYF.